The 5 T cell receptor beta chains given below trace back to one sample, sequenced in a study of T-cell memory formation after mild COVID-19. Each CDR3 protein gets one entry after TCRdb re-called the 5' RACE reads with MiXCR. This sample has some 310,000 distinct CDR3 sequences, with around 20% found just once. Sample: PBMCs or a T cell subset sorted from them (not recorded which). The receptors were sampled from a man aged 18 to 29 who had mild COVID-19 (a few samples of this study predate the infection). Cell type and time point are not known.

CDR3 nucleotide sequence: TGTGCCAGCAGCCCACCCTTGGGGCCTGGGGCCAACGTCCTGACTTTC. It encodes CASSPPLGPGANVLTF. The chain uses TRBV5-5 and TRBJ2-6; tentatively, D is TRBD1 (5 bases). The CDR3 sequence is 16 residues long. With 4 bases removed from V and 2 bases from J, the gap between germline ends came to 13 bases. Germline CDR1 SGHKS, CDR2 YYEKEE (reference sequence).

This clonotype has a handful of counts. CDR3 loop: CASSSDPNYGYTF. The DNA for the CDR3 is TGTGCCAGCAGTTCCGACCCGAACTATGGCTACACCTTC. The rearrangement joins TRBV7-9 to TRBJ1-2; D gene ambiguous. CDR1 SEHNR and CDR2 FQNEAQ come from the germline V gene (reference sequence). This CDR3 contains 13 residues. V dropped 6 bases and J dropped 2 bases, with 10 bases sitting between them.

The rearrangement uses TRBV12-3 or TRBV12-4 and TRBJ1-2; D uncertain. Trimming left V 8 bases short and J 6 bases short, with 16 bases between. CDR3 length equals 13 residues. CDR3 sequence: CASARWTADGYTF. The CDR3 nucleotides read TGTGCCAGCGCGAGGTGGACGGCGGATGGCTACACCTTC.

This chain joins TRBV20-1 and TRBJ1-2, with D unresolved. Deletions cut 1 base from V and 8 bases from J, with 11 bases between. The length of the CDR3 is 12 residues. CDR1 DFQATT and CDR2 SNEGSKA come from the germline V gene (reference sequence). The DNA of the CDR3 is TGCAGTGCTAGAGGTGGAGGTGGGGGCTACACCTTC. Its translation: CSARGGGGGYTF.

J is TRBJ2-7 and V is TRBV28, with 11 bases that match TRBD1. Per germline, CDR1 MDHEN and CDR2 SYDVKM. The CDR3 covers 13 residues. V was clipped by 10 bases and J by 4 bases; unmatched bases: 6. This chain's CDR3 is CATRDRGFYEQYV. The CDR3, as DNA: TGTGCCACCCGGGACAGGGGGTTTTACGAGCAGTACGTC.